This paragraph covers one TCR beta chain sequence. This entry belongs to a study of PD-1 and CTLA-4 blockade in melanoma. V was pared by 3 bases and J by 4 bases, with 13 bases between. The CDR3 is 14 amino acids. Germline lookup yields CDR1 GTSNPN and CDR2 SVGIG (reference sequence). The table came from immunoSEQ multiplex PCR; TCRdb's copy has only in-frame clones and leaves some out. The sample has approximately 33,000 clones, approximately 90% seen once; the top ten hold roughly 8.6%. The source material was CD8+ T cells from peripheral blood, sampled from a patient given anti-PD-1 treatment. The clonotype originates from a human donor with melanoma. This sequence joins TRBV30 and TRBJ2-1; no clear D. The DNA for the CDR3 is TGTGCCTGGAGGGCCGGCGTAGATTACAATGAGCAGTTCTTC. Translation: CAWRAGVDYNEQFF.